This T cell receptor (beta chain) was obtained from a study of blood T cell repertoires in COVID-19 (TCRdb year 2020). In terms of the full investigation: The collaborator samples originated in the United States, Italy and Spain and spanned the acute and convalescent phases of COVID-19. The material from the prospective study consisted of cDNA or gDNA derived from T cells, B-cell-depleted T cells, or PBMCs. The samples were drawn from two sources: the first 160 participants of the ongoing ImmuneRACE study, and some 1,300 subjects contributed by 6 global collaborators. Where available, HLA class I and class II types were taken from metadata supplied by the sample provider and were not determined by assay-based typing. The repertoires were made available in a free public database intended to serve as a resource for research on the immune response to SARS-CoV-2. The dataset comprised deeply sampled blood TCRbeta repertoires from subjects exposed to, actively infected with, or recovered from COVID-19. The sample metadata nearly always contained a de-identified subject ID, COVID-19 status, age in years and sex. The full study reports these points: The quantity of clinical and demographic metadata differed by source and by participant and was supplied without curation.

TCRbeta CDR3 regions were amplified from genomic DNA by means of the immunoSEQ Assay, a bias-controlled multiplex PCR. Under the source paper's analysis protocol: Within the assay, amplification of reference gene primers was used to estimate how many nucleated cells each sample contained. To quantify the absolute abundance of each unique TCRbeta CDR3 rearrangement, sequence reads were collapsed and filtered. For each sample, productive Simpson clonality was calculated by taking the square root of Simpson's diversity index across productive rearrangements. This is the immuneACCESS table as TCRdb keeps it, with only in-frame sequences that have V and J called. A part of the clones is gone; compared with another copy, unresolved V genes explain less than half, and the rest is unexplained. That table supplies the V and J calls and clone size; D and trimming were determined from the DNA. A total of about 140,000 clones appear in this sample, 90% of them only once. In total, the top ten clones hold more than 9.5% of the sample.

Collaborating institutions collected whole blood in K2EDTA tubes following their own protocols. For TCRbeta analysis, collaborators shipped samples as frozen whole blood, isolated PBMCs, or DNA extracted from either of those sample types. CDR1 and CDR2, per the germline V gene, are SQVTM and ANQGSEA. The CDR3, from cysteine to phenylalanine, totals 14 residues. Just CDR3 DNA is preserved here, 42 bases in frame from base 1. V loses 4 bases, J loses 4 bases, and the germline ends lie 16 bases apart. About this clone itself: The antigen it binds to is not known. It has no much larger one-base neighbor in the sample; base qualities were not kept.

Sequenced material: peripheral blood. The chain is assembled from TRBV29-1 and TRBJ1-1; the D gene is not confidently resolved. This clonotype was obtained from a woman of 80 years or more with acute or convalescent COVID-19. The CDR3: CSVVVLGASTEAFF. The DNA sequence is as follows: TGCAGCGTTGTTGTTCTGGGAGCGTCCACTGAAGCTTTCTTT.